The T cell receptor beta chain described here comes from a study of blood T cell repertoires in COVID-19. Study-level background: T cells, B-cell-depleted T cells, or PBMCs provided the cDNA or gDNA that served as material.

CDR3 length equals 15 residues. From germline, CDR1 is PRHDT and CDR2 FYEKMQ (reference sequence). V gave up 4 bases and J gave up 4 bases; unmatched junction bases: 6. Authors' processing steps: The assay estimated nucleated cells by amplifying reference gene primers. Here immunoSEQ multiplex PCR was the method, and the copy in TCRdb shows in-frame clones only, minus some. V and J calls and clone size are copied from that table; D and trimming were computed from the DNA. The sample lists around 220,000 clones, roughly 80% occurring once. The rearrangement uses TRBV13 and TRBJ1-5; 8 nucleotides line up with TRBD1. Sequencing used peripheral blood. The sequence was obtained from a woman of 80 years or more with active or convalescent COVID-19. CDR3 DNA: TGTGCCAGCAGCTCTGGACAGGGAGGGAATCAGCCCCAGCATTTT. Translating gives CASSSGQGGNQPQHF.